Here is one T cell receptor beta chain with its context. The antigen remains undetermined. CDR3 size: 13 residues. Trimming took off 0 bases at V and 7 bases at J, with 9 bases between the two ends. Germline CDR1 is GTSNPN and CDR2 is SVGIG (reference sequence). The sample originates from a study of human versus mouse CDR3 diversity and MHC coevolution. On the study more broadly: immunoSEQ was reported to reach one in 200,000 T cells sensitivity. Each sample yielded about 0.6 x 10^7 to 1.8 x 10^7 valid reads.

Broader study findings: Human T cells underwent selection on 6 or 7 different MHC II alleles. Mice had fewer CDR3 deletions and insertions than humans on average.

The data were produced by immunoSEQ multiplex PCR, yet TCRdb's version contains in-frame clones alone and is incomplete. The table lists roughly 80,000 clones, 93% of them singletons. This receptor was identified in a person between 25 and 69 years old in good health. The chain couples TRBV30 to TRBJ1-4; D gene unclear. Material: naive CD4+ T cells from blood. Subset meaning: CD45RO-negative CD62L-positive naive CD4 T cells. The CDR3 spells CAWSVGGSEKLFF. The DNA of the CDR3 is TGTGCCTGGAGTGTGGGAGGGAGTGAAAAACTGTTTTTT. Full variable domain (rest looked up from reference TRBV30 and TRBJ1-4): SQTIHQWPATLVQPVGSPLSLECTVEGTSNPNLYWYRQAAGRGLQLLFYSVGIGQISSEVPQNLSASRPQDRQFILSSKKLLLSDSGFYLCAWSVGGSEKLFFGSGTQLSVL.